This T cell receptor beta chain originates from a study of memory CD8 T cells in hepatitis C reinfection listed by TCRdb under 2017. With regard to the full study: A few donors spontaneously resolved two consecutive HCV infections, while two donors cleared a primary infection but became chronically infected after reinfection. In the reinfection study, participants who had previously resolved an HCV infection were followed up every 3 months. In five donors, the study followed the TCR beta repertoire of virus-specific CD8 T cells over time through an HCV reinfection episode. Five or six reinfection cases with stored pre-reinfection samples were identified between about 2008 and 2013. Samples at the peak of reinfection were taken 3 to 8 weeks after reinfection was detected. Previously published longitudinal data on tetramer+ CD8 T cell frequency were used to select the peak reinfection time point. An HCV reinfection was defined as a positive HCV RNA test that came after two negative tests taken at least 60 days apart.

The paper's findings and limits, for the study overall: Because only a few donors were included, definitive conclusions about public clonotypes linked to secondary clearance could not be reached by the study.

This clone was observed a single time. Its recognized antigen is unknown. No base quality values were provided; no much bigger clone lies one nucleotide off. Library prep was done by the immunoSEQ multiplex PCR assay. Genomic DNA was extracted from sorted cells, and the TCR beta V, D and J regions were sequenced by Adaptive Biotechnologies' automated high-throughput method. A two-step, bias-controlled multiplex PCR was used to amplify CDR3 regions. Amplified TCR beta libraries were sequenced on an Illumina instrument. From the authors' description of their analysis: Demultiplexed reads were processed to lower amplification and sequencing bias, and the IMGT database was used to assign CDR3 sequences to gene families. ImmunoSEQ software version 2.0 was used to analyze the repertoire data. Clonotype lists were filtered to remove out-of-frame sequences as well as sequences containing stop codons in the CDR3. Clonotypes with a frequency below 0.01% were excluded because such clonotypes corresponded to less than one cell. Richness was computed as observed richness divided by input cell number, and evenness as Shannon entropy divided by log observed richness. To measure repertoire diversity and how similar the repertoire was between time points, Simpson diversity and Morisita-Horn overlap indices were applied. Clonotypes were grouped as dominant (>1%), sub-dominant (0.5-0.99%), low abundance (0.1-0.49%) or lowest abundance (<0.1%). A germline index was derived by subtracting total nucleotide additions from total CDR3 length and dividing the result by total CDR3 length. What TCRdb holds here is the immuneACCESS table cut down to in-frame rearrangements. Part of the clones is not present; checked against another copy, under half of the missing clones reflect an unresolved V gene, and the others are unexplained. V and J calls and clone size are given by that table; D and trimming were obtained from the DNA. Counted in this sample were tens of thousands of clones; 88% of them appeared once. About 1.3% of the sample belongs to the ten largest clones.

The CDR1 and CDR2 encoded by the germline V gene are MNHEY and SVGAGI. Trimming accounts for 0 bases at V and 8 bases at J, while the number of junction bases matched to no gene is 6. Counted from cysteine to phenylalanine, this CDR3 has 16 amino acids. Only CDR3 DNA remains: 48 bases, in frame from the first base. Reading the label with the study, this specimen's time point is: peak reinfection, 3 to 8 weeks after reinfection detection. Sorted cells were sequenced directly ex vivo, without in vitro expansion prior to TCR sequencing. The donors were people who inject drugs and were enrolled in the Montreal Acute Hepatitis C Cohort Study (HEPCO) in Canada. As controls, total naive CD8 T cells were sorted as viable CD3+ CD8+ CD45RO- cells from a couple of donors at all three reinfection time points. Before sorting, cryopreserved peripheral blood mononuclear cells were thawed and CD8 T cells were purified from those thawed cells. The MACS CD8+ T cell Isolation Kit was used to enrich CD8 T cells through negative selection. Cells were sorted on a BD FACSAria II sorter running FACSDiva software, and FlowJo was used to analyze the data.

Recombination joined TRBV6-5 with TRBJ2-1, and 11 junctional nucleotides match TRBD2. Source material: naive CD8+ T cells sorted from blood. Reading the label with the study, this specimen's cell subset or site is: total naive CD8+CD45RO- T cells. The clonotype comes from a man aged 18-30 years with hepatitis C virus infection. The CDR3 is CASSYSVAGGRDEQFF. The DNA sequence is TGTGCCAGCAGTTACTCGGTAGCGGGGGGGAGGGATGAGCAGTTCTTC.